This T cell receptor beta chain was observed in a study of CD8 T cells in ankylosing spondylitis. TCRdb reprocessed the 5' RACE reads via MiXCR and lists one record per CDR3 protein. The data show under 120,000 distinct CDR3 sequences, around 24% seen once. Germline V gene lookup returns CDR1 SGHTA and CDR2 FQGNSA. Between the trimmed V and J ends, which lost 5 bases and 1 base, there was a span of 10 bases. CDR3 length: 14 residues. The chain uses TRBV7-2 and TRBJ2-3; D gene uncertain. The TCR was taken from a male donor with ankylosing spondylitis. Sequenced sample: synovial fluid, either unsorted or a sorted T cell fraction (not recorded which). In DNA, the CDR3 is TGTGCCAGCAGCCCCTCGGTCCGCACAGATACGCAGTATTTT. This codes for CASSPSVRTDTQYF.